Listed below are T cell receptor beta chains from one sample, sequenced in a study of long-term antiretroviral therapy in people with HIV. Repertoires were generated with immunoSEQ multiplex PCR, while TCRdb's copy carries only in-frame clones and drops some. The data hold under 20,000 clones, with 91% observed a single time. The source was unsorted PBMCs, collected 3 years after starting antiretroviral therapy. These receptors were taken from a man between 50 and 59 years old with HIV. Each CDR3 is given with its conserved first and last residue. Fields, in order: CDR3 DNA, CDR3 protein, J gene, D gene, V gene. A D gene is named only where the DNA matches it firmly.

CDR3 DNA: TGTGCCAGCAGCTTGGAGGGGGCAGGTTCACCCCTCCACTTT
CDR3 protein: CASSLEGAGSPLHF
J gene: TRBJ1-6
D gene: TRBD1
V gene: TRBV5-4

CDR3 DNA: TGTGCCAGCAGTTTATCCGGCCGGGGGCAAGGCTACACCTTC
CDR3 protein: CASSLSGRGQGYTF
J gene: TRBJ1-2
D gene: .
V gene: TRBV27

CDR3 DNA: TGTGCCAGCAGTTACATGAACACTGAAGCTTTCTTT
CDR3 protein: CASSYMNTEAFF
J gene: TRBJ1-1
D gene: .
V gene: TRBV6-6

CDR3 DNA: TGTGCCAGCAGCTCAGCCTTAGAGCCCTACGAGCAGTACTTC
CDR3 protein: CASSSALEPYEQYF
J gene: TRBJ2-7
D gene: .
V gene: TRBV7-9

CDR3 DNA: TGTGCCAGCAGTTACCCAGGAGGGGGAGGGTATGAAAAACTGTTTTTT
CDR3 protein: CASSYPGGGGYEKLFF
J gene: TRBJ1-4
D gene: .
V gene: TRBV6-6

CDR3 DNA: TGTGCCAGCAGCTTGGCCCAGGGGCAGAACAATGAGCAGTTCTTC
CDR3 protein: CASSLAQGQNNEQFF
J gene: TRBJ2-1
D gene: .
V gene: TRBV5-4

CDR3 DNA: TGCGCCAGCAGCGATACAGGAACCAGCTCCTACGAGCAGTACTTC
CDR3 protein: CASSDTGTSSYEQYF
J gene: TRBJ2-7
D gene: .
V gene: TRBV5-1

CDR3 DNA: TGTGCCAGTAAAAAGATCGGGACAGCAAATGAAAAACTGTTTTTT
CDR3 protein: CASKKIGTANEKLFF
J gene: TRBJ1-4
D gene: TRBD1
V gene: TRBV19

CDR3 DNA: TGCGCCAGCAGCCAAGATGTGTTGCCCTATAATTCACCCCTCCACTTT
CDR3 protein: CASSQDVLPYNSPLHF
J gene: TRBJ1-6
D gene: .
V gene: TRBV4-1

CDR3 DNA: TGCGCCAGCCAATATTCAGGGGGCAAGGGGGAAAAACTGTTTTTT
CDR3 protein: CASQYSGGKGEKLFF
J gene: TRBJ1-4
D gene: TRBD1
V gene: TRBV5-1

CDR3 DNA: TGTGCCAGCAGCTTCTCAAACGCTGGGGGCACAGATACGCAGTATTTT
CDR3 protein: CASSFSNAGGTDTQYF
J gene: TRBJ2-3
D gene: .
V gene: TRBV11-3

CDR3 DNA: TGTGCCAGCGATGGGGGCAGGGAATTATGGAATCAGCCCCAGCATTTT
CDR3 protein: CASDGGRELWNQPQHF
J gene: TRBJ1-5
D gene: .
V gene: TRBV2

CDR3 DNA: TGTGCCAGCAGTTTCCCGGGACAGGGGCTGTTGAATGGCTACACCTTC
CDR3 protein: CASSFPGQGLLNGYTF
J gene: TRBJ1-2
D gene: TRBD1
V gene: TRBV28

CDR3 DNA: TGTGCTAGTGGTGTGGACGGTTATGGGGAGCAGTACTTC
CDR3 protein: CASGVDGYGEQYF
J gene: TRBJ2-7
D gene: .
V gene: TRBV12-5

CDR3 DNA: TGTGCCAGCAGCTCGGGGACAGGGAGGGAGACCCAGTACTTC
CDR3 protein: CASSSGTGRETQYF
J gene: TRBJ2-5
D gene: TRBD1
V gene: TRBV7-6

CDR3 DNA: TGTGCCTGGAGTGAGCAGGGAGTCCACGAGCAGTACTTC
CDR3 protein: CAWSEQGVHEQYF
J gene: TRBJ2-7
D gene: .
V gene: TRBV30

CDR3 DNA: TGTGCCAGCAGCCGAGACAGCGGGGCTTACGAGCAGTACTTC
CDR3 protein: CASSRDSGAYEQYF
J gene: TRBJ2-7
D gene: TRBD2
V gene: TRBV5-8

CDR3 DNA: TGCAGCGTCCAAAGGGGGCTTAGCTCCTACGAGCAGTACTTC
CDR3 protein: CSVQRGLSSYEQYF
J gene: TRBJ2-7
D gene: TRBD1
V gene: TRBV29-1